The T cell receptor beta chain under discussion was sequenced for a study of cytomegalovirus exposure and HLA in healthy donors. Study observations and caveats: Cytomegalovirus status, reportedly, was diagnosed with high specificity and sensitivity by the classifier.

Turning to this clone: Its antigen is currently unknown.

Primers: 60 Vbeta forward and 13 Jbeta reverse. Profiling relied on immunoSEQ multiplex PCR, and the TCRdb table lists in-frame clones only, not all of them. Among about 190,000 clones listed, roughly 87% were seen once. The sequenced material came from PBMCs. The TCR originated in a man aged 50-59 years in good health and CMV-seronegative.

In DNA, the CDR3 is TGTGCCAGCAGCTTAAGGGGGGACCCCTACAATGAGCAGTTCTTC. It encodes CASSLRGDPYNEQFF. The J gene is TRBJ2-1, the V gene TRBV7-3, with D possibly being TRBD2 (6 bases). Between the trimmed V and J ends, which lost 1 base and 2 bases, there was a span of 9 bases. This CDR3 contains 15 residues. In germline, CDR1 is SGHTA, CDR2 FQGTGA. Combining the CDR3 with reference TRBV7-3 and TRBJ2-1 gives the whole variable domain GAGVSQTPSNKVTEKGKYVELRCDPISGHTALYWYRQSLGQGPEFLIYFQGTGAADDSGLPNDRFFAVRPEGSVSTLKIQRTERGDSAVYLCASSLRGDPYNEQFFGPGTRLTVL.